This T cell receptor beta chain emerged from a study of cytomegalovirus exposure and HLA in healthy donors. The study ran its PCR with 60 Vbeta and 13 Jbeta primers. The table came from immunoSEQ multiplex PCR; TCRdb's copy has only in-frame clones and leaves some out. The sample contains about 150,000 clones, around 74% of which appear only once. J gave up 7 bases and V 2 bases, and 6 bases lay outside the gene matches. CDR3 length: 15 amino acids. Looked up from germline, CDR1 is SGHRS and CDR2 is YFSETQ. The chain is built from TRBV5-1 and TRBJ2-1, with 10 nucleotides matching TRBD2. This clonotype originated in a woman in her twenties or thirties in good health and CMV-seronegative. Sequencing used PBMCs. CDR3 region: CASSFTSGAWNEQFF. The CDR3 DNA reads TGCGCCAGCAGCTTCACTAGCGGGGCGTGGAATGAGCAGTTCTTC.